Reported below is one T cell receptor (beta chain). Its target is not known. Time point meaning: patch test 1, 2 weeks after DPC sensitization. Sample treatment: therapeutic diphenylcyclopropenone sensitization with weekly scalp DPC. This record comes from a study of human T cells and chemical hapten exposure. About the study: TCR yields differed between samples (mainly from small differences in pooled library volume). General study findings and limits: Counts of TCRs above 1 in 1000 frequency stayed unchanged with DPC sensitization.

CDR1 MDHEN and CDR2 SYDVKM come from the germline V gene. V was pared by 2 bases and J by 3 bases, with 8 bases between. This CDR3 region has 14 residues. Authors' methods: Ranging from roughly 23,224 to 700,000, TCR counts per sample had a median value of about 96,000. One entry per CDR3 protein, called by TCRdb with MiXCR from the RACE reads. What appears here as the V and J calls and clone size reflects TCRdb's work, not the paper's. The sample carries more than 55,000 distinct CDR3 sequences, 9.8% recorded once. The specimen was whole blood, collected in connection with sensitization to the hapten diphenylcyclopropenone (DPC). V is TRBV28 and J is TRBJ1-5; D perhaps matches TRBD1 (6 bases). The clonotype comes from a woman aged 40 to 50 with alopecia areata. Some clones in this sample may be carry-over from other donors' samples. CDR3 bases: TGTGCCAGCAGTTTAGGGGACACCAATCAGCCCCAGCATTTT. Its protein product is CASSLGDTNQPQHF.